This T cell receptor (beta chain) stems from a study of T-cell reconstitution after alpha-beta-depleted transplantation in children. Study-wide findings and caveats: Roughly two months post-transplant, alpha-beta T cells reportedly originated from several hundred graft clones that had expanded.

A TCRbeta library incorporating unique molecular identifiers was prepared. TCRdb independently ran MiXCR on the PCR reads; one entry per CDR3 protein. The sample holds hundreds of thousands of distinct CDR3 sequences, around 15% seen once. Details on this clonotype: Its matching antigen is unknown.

The sample consisted of PBMCs, mostly from graft donor cells, taken 360 days after TCRalphabeta/CD19-depleted stem cell transplant. This TCR was sampled from a male patient under 10 years old who had a stem cell transplant for acute lymphoblastic leukemia, so the T cells may come from the graft donor.

The CDR3 loop reads CASSQELTGQGHEKLFF. DNA of the CDR3: TGTGCCAGCAGCCAAGAACTTACGGGCCAGGGACATGAAAAACTGTTTTTT. The V gene is TRBV4-2, the J gene TRBJ1-4; perhaps TRBD1 as D (5 bases). The V and J ends lost 0 bases and 6 bases respectively, with 17 bases between them. The CDR3 sequence is 17 residues long. Germline V gives CDR1 LGHNA, CDR2 YNFKEQ.